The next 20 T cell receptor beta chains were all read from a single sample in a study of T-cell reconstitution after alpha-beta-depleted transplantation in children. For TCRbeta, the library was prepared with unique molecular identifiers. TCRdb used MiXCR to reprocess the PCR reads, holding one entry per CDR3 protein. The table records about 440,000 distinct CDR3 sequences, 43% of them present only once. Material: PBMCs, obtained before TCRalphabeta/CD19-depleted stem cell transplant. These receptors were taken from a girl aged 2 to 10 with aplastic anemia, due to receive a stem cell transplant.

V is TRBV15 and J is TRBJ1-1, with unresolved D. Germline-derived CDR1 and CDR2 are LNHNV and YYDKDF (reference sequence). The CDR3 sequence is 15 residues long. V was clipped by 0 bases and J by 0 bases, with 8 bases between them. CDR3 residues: CATSRDIQLNTEAFF. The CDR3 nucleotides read TGTGCCACCAGCAGAGATATACAGCTGAACACTGAAGCTTTCTTT.

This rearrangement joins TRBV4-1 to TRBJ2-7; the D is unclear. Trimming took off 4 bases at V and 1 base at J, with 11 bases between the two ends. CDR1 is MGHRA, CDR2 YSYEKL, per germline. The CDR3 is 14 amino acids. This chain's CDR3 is CASSPILESYEQYF. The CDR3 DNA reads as TGCGCCAGCAGCCCCATCCTCGAGTCCTACGAGCAGTACTTC.

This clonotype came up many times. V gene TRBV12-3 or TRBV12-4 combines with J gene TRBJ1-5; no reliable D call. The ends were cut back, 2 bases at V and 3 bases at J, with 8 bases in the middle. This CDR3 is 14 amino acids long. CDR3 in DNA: TGTGCCAGCAGTTTAACATCATACAATCAGCCCCAGCATTTT. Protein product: CASSLTSYNQPQHF.

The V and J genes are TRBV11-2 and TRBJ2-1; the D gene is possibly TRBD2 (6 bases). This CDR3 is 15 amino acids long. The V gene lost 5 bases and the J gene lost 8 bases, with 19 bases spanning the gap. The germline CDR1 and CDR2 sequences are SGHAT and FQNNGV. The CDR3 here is CASSNRGNTRDEQFF. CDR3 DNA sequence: TGTGCCAGCAGCAACCGCGGGAACACCAGGGATGAGCAGTTCTTC.

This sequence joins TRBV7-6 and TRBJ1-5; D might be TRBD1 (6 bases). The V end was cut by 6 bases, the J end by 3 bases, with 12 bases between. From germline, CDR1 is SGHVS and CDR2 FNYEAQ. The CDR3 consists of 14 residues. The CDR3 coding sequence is TGTGCCAGCAGAGGGCTGGGGGCCAATCAGCCCCAGCATTTT. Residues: CASRGLGANQPQHF.

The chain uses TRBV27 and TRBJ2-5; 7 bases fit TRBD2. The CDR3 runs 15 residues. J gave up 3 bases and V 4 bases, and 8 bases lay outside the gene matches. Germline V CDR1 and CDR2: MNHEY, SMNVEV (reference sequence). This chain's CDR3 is CASSSLGGVEETQYF. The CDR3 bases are TGTGCCAGCAGTTCCCTTGGGGGGGTCGAAGAGACCCAGTACTTC.

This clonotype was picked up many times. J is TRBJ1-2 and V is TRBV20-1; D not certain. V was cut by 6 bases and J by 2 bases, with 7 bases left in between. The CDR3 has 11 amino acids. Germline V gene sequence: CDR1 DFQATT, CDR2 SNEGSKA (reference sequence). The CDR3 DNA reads TGCAGTGCGGTAGAGAACTATGGCTACACCTTC. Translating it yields CSAVENYGYTF.

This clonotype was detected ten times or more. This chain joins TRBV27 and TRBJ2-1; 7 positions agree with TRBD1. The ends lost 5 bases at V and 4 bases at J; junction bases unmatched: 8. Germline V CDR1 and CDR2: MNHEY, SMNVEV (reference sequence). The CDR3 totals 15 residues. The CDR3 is CASSLRDSLYNEQFF. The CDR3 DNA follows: TGTGCCAGCAGTCTCCGGGACAGCTTATACAATGAGCAGTTCTTC.

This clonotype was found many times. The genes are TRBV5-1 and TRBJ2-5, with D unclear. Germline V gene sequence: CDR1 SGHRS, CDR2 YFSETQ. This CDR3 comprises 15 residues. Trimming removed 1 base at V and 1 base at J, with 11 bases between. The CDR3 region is CASSLLAPSQETQYF. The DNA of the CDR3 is TGCGCCAGCAGCTTGCTGGCCCCGTCCCAAGAGACCCAGTACTTC. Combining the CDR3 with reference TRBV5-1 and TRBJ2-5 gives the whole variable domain KAGVTQTPRYLIKTRGQQVTLSCSPISGHRSVSWYQQTPGQGLQFLFEYFSETQRNKGNFPGRFSGRQFSNSRSEMNVSTLELGDSALYLCASSLLAPSQETQYFGPGTRLLVL.

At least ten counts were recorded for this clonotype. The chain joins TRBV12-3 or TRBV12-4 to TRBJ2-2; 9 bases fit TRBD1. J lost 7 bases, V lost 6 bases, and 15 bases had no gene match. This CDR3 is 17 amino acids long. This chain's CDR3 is CASRTHGQGWRGGELFF. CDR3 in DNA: TGTGCCAGCAGGACCCATGGACAGGGGTGGCGGGGCGGGGAGCTGTTTTTT.

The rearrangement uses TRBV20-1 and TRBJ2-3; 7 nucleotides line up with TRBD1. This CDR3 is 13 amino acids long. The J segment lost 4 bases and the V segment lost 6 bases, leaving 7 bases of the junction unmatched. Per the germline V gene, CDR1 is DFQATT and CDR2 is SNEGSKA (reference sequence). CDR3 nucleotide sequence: TGCAGTGCGCCGGACAGGAACGCAGATACGCAGTATTTT. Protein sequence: CSAPDRNADTQYF.

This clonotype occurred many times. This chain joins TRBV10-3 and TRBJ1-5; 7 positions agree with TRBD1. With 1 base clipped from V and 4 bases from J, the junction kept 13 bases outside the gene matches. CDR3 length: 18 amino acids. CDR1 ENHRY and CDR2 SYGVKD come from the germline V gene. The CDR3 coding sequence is TGTGCCATCAGTGAGTGGGACTCCCACAGGGGTGGGAATCAGCCCCAGCATTTT. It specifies CAISEWDSHRGGNQPQHF.

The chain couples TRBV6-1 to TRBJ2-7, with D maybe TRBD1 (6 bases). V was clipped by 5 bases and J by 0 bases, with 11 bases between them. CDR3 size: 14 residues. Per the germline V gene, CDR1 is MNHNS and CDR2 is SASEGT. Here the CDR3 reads CASSNWDISYEQYF. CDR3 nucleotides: TGTGCCAGCAGTAATTGGGACATCTCCTACGAGCAGTACTTC.

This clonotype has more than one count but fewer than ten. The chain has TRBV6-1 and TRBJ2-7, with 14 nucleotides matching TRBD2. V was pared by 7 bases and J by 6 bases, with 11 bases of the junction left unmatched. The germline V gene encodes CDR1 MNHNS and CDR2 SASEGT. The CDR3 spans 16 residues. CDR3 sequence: CASIRLGTSGSGEQYF. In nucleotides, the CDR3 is TGTGCCAGCATTCGACTTGGGACTAGCGGGAGTGGCGAGCAGTACTTC.

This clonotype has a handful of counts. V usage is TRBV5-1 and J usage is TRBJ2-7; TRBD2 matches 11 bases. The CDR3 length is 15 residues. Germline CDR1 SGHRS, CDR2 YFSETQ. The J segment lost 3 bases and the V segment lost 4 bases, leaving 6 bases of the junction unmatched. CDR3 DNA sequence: TGCGCCAGCAGCCTACTAGCGGGAGAGAACTACGAGCAGTACTTC. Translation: CASSLLAGENYEQYF.

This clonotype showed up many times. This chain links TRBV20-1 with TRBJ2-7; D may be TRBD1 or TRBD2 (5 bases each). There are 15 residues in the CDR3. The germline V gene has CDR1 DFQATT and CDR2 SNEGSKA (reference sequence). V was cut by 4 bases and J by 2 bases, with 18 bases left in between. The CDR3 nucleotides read TGCAGTGCTATAGGGGCTAGCCCGTTTACCTACGAGCAGTACTTC. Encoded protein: CSAIGASPFTYEQYF.

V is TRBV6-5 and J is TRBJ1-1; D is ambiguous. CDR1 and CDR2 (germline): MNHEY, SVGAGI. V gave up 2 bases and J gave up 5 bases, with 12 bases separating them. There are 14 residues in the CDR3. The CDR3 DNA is TGTGCCAGCAGTTACAAAGTTCGGGGAACTGAAGCTTTCTTT. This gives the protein CASSYKVRGTEAFF.

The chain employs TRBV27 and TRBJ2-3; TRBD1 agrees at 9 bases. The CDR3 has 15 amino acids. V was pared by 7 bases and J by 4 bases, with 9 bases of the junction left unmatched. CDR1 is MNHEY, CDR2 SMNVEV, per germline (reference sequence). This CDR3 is CASISGTGRPDTQYF. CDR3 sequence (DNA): TGTGCCAGCATCTCCGGGACAGGGAGACCAGATACGCAGTATTTT.

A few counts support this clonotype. CDR3 nucleotide sequence: TGCGCCAGCAGCAAAGGTCCGGGAGGGGGCACAGATACGCAGTATTTT. This translates into CASSKGPGGGTDTQYF. This rearrangement joins TRBV5-1 to TRBJ2-3; TRBD2 aligns across 8 bases. Germline V gene lookup returns CDR1 SGHRS and CDR2 YFSETQ. The CDR3 runs to 16 residues. The V and J ends lost 4 bases and 1 base, in that order; junction bases with no gene match: 8. Combining the CDR3 with reference TRBV5-1 and TRBJ2-3 gives the whole variable domain KAGVTQTPRYLIKTRGQQVTLSCSPISGHRSVSWYQQTPGQGLQFLFEYFSETQRNKGNFPGRFSGRQFSNSRSEMNVSTLELGDSALYLCASSKGPGGGTDTQYFGPGTRLTVL.

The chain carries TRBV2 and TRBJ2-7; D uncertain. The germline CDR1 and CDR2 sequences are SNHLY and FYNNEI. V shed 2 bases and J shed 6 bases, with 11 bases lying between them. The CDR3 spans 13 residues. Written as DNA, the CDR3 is TGTGCCAGCAGTGAAATAAGAAACAGCGAGCAGTACTTC. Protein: CASSEIRNSEQYF.